The T cell receptor beta chain described here comes from a study of blood T cell repertoires in COVID-19. At the level of the study: COVID-19 samples, acute and convalescent, were from the United States, Italy and Spain. PBMCs, B-cell-depleted T cells, or T cells were the source of the cDNA or gDNA that made up the material.

Authors' data handling: Nucleated cell number was recorded as an estimate derived from reference gene primer amplification. The protocol was immunoSEQ multiplex PCR, while the TCRdb copy is restricted to in-frame clones and leaves out a portion. That table is the source of V, J and clone size, and D and trimming were worked out from the DNA. The sample yields 170,000 or so clones, roughly 84% seen once. The V end was cut by 5 bases, the J end by 7 bases, with 10 bases between. CDR1 and CDR2 from the germline V gene are KGHDR and SFDVKD. The CDR3 consists of 13 residues. This receptor was obtained from a human donor in a cohort sampled during active COVID-19. The rearrangement uses TRBV24-1 and TRBJ2-2; D ambiguous. Sequenced input: peripheral blood. The CDR3 here is CATSAISGGELFF. CDR3 sequence (DNA): TGTGCCACCAGTGCCATTAGTGGCGGGGAGCTGTTTTTT.